What follows are 18 T cell receptor beta chains derived from one specimen sequenced in a study of blood T cells in healthy people across ages. Through a sample-barcoded 5' primer and a J-beta primer mix, a second PCR was run for roughly 7 to 11 cycles. MiXCR, run by TCRdb on the 5' RACE reads, gives a single entry per CDR3 protein. The sample carries about a million distinct CDR3 sequences, around two fifths recorded once. Input material: blood. These receptors all stem from a man between 18 and 29 years old in good health.

This clonotype has a count of ten or more. The chain uses TRBV12-3 or TRBV12-4 and TRBJ1-1; D may be TRBD1 (6 bases). The CDR3 length is 15 residues. Trimming removed 3 bases from V and 0 bases from J, with 11 bases in between. The CDR3 region has the DNA TGTGCCAGCAGTTTGGACAGCCGTCTGAACACTGAAGCTTTCTTT. Translated: CASSLDSRLNTEAFF.

As concerns this clonotype: A junction end diverges from the germline sequence, so it may reflect a read error. The chain combines TRBV12-3 or TRBV12-4 with TRBJ2-3; 15 bases map to TRBD2. CDR3 size: 17 residues. This chain's CDR3 is CAGSPGTSGGTPDTQYF. Written as DNA, the CDR3 is TGTGCCGGCAGTCCCGGGACTAGCGGGGGGACACCAGATACGCAGTATTTT.

CDR3 DNA sequence: TGTGCCAGCAGCTTAGGGACCGGGACAGGGGGCACTGAAGCTTTCTTT. Translated: CASSLGTGTGGTEAFF. This chain joins TRBV7-9 and TRBJ1-1; 11 bases line up with TRBD1. The CDR3 is 16 residues long. Germline trimming cut 1 base from V and 4 bases from J; bases unmatched to any gene: 5. Per the germline V gene, CDR1 is SEHNR and CDR2 is FQNEAQ (reference sequence). The full variable domain, in which reference TRBV7-9 and TRBJ1-1 provide the parts outside the CDR3, is DTGVSQNPRHKITKRGQNVTFRCDPISEHNRLYWYRQTLGQGPEFLTYFQNEAQLEKSRLLSDRFSAERPKGSFSTLEIQRTEQGDSAMYLCASSLGTGTGGTEAFFGQGTRLTVV.

This clonotype was detected many times. The rearrangement uses TRBV6-6 and TRBJ2-1; 7 bases match TRBD2. The V gene end was trimmed by 7 bases and the J gene end by 4 bases; junction bases not matched to a gene: 10. Per germline, CDR1 MNHNY and CDR2 SVGAGI (reference sequence). This CDR3 region has 15 residues. Here the CDR3 reads CASTQTGGGYNEQFF. CDR3 in DNA: TGTGCCAGCACCCAAACGGGAGGCGGTTACAATGAGCAGTTCTTC.

In its sample, this clonotype was seen a few times. V gene TRBV21-1 combines with J gene TRBJ1-6; the table's D call TRBD1 went unverified against the DNA. TRBV21-1 is a known pseudogene. The CDR3 consists of 18 residues. CDR3 in amino acids: CASSKVQGPLSYNSPLHF. The CDR3 coding sequence is TGTGCCAGCAGCAAAGTGCAGGGGCCACTCTCCTATAATTCACCCCTCCACTTT.

J is TRBJ1-2 and V is TRBV4-3; D not certain. Deletions cut 3 bases from V and 2 bases from J, with 16 bases between. This CDR3 contains 16 residues. Germline lookup yields CDR1 LGHNA and CDR2 YSLEER. The CDR3 spells CASSHHYRTGNYGYTF. The CDR3 nucleotides are TGCGCCAGCAGCCATCATTATCGGACGGGGAACTATGGCTACACCTTC.

J is TRBJ2-7 and V is TRBV9; 9 bases align to TRBD2. V trimming: 4 bases; J trimming: 7 bases; junction bases outside the gene matches: 15. There are 16 residues in the CDR3. Germline V gene lookup returns CDR1 SGDLS and CDR2 YYNGEE. CDR3: CASSPQRGATYNEQYF. DNA of the CDR3: TGTGCCAGCAGCCCACAGCGGGGGGCCACCTACAATGAGCAGTACTTC.

This clonotype was seen a handful of times. The chain uses TRBV12-3 or TRBV12-4 and TRBJ1-3; D uncertain. This CDR3 has 16 residues. V lost 3 bases, J lost 0 bases, and 12 bases lay in between. The CDR3 is CASSFDFQNSGNTIYF. CDR3 in DNA: TGTGCCAGCAGTTTTGACTTCCAGAACTCTGGAAACACCATATATTTT.

This clonotype came up a few times. The J gene is TRBJ2-4, the V gene TRBV6-2 or TRBV6-3; possible D gene TRBD2, 6 bases. There are 14 residues in the CDR3. From germline, CDR1 is MNHEY and CDR2 SVGEGT. Trimming left V 6 bases short and J 5 bases short, with 14 bases between. CDR3 region: CASSAGSRQNIQYF. The CDR3 coding sequence is TGTGCCAGCAGCGCCGGGAGCCGCCAAAACATTCAGTACTTC.

This rearrangement joins TRBV20-1 to TRBJ2-1; TRBD1 matches 12 bases. The CDR3 consists of 13 residues. V gave up 5 bases and J gave up 9 bases; unmatched junction bases: 5. Germline loops: CDR1 DFQATT, CDR2 SNEGSKA (reference sequence). CDR3 residues: CSAPGTGGSEQFF. The CDR3 nucleotides are TGCAGTGCTCCCGGGACAGGGGGCAGTGAGCAGTTCTTC.

V is TRBV2 and J is TRBJ1-1; D unresolved. Between the trimmed V and J ends, which lost 3 bases and 8 bases, there was a span of 10 bases. This CDR3 has 12 residues. Per the germline V gene, CDR1 is SNHLY and CDR2 is FYNNEI. CDR3 DNA sequence: TGTGCCAGCAGTGATCCAAGCCCGGAAGCTTTCTTT. This translates into CASSDPSPEAFF.

The chain has TRBV4-3 and TRBJ2-3, with a weak D call TRBD1 (5 bases). The CDR3 covers 16 residues. The germline V gene has CDR1 LGHNA and CDR2 YSLEER. V shed 1 base and J shed 0 bases, with 11 bases lying between them. The CDR3 coding sequence is TGCGCCAGCAGCCAAGGACAGCACTCTAGCACAGATACGCAGTATTTT. The encoded protein is CASSQGQHSSTDTQYF.

The CDR3 is CASSVESGTEAFF. The CDR3 DNA sequence: TGTGCCAGCAGCGTAGAGTCAGGGACTGAAGCTTTCTTT. This chain connects TRBV9 to TRBJ1-1; TRBD1 is a possible D gene (5 bases). The CDR3 extends over 13 amino acids. Germline CDR1 is SGDLS and CDR2 is YYNGEE. Trimming removed 0 bases at V and 5 bases at J, with 8 bases between.

V gene TRBV2 combines with J gene TRBJ2-6, with TRBD1 as a possible D gene (5 bases). Germline CDR1 and CDR2: SNHLY and FYNNEI. The CDR3 sequence is 14 residues long. V gave up 5 bases and J gave up 2 bases, with 7 bases separating them. This CDR3 is CASSRTTGANVLTF. In DNA, the CDR3 is TGTGCCAGCAGTAGGACAACTGGGGCCAACGTCCTGACTTTC.

The CDR3 coding sequence is TGTGCCAGCAGGGCAGGGGCCTATGGCTACACCTTC. It is translated as CASRAGAYGYTF. V usage is TRBV2 and J usage is TRBJ1-2; a possible D gene is TRBD1 (6 bases). Deletions cut 6 bases from V and 4 bases from J, with 9 bases between. The CDR3 contains 12 residues. Germline V gives CDR1 SNHLY, CDR2 FYNNEI.

CDR3: CASSSAVKQFF. The CDR3 DNA reads as TGTGCCAGCAGTTCGGCGGTCAAGCAGTTCTTC. V and J are TRBV27 and TRBJ2-1; D remains unclear. V gave up 4 bases and J gave up 11 bases, with 9 bases separating them. Germline V gene data show CDR1 as MNHEY and CDR2 as SMNVEV (reference sequence). The CDR3 loop spans 11 amino acids.

This clonotype was observed a single time. J is TRBJ1-1 and V is TRBV7-8; the D gene is possibly TRBD1 (5 bases). Trimming cost V 6 bases and J 1 base, with 15 bases left between them. The CDR3 is made up of 15 amino acids. Germline V gene sequence: CDR1 SGHVS, CDR2 FQNEAQ. This chain's CDR3 is CASRWAGPTNTEAFF. CDR3 coding DNA: TGTGCCAGCAGGTGGGCGGGACCGACGAACACTGAAGCTTTCTTT.

This clonotype was seen only a few times. The V and J genes are TRBV4-2 and TRBJ2-3; 8 bases line up with TRBD1. Trimming removed 3 bases from V and 3 bases from J; junction bases left unmatched: 8. There are 16 residues in the CDR3. CDR1 and CDR2 from the germline V gene are LGHNA and YNFKEQ. The DNA for the CDR3 is TGTGCCAGCAGCCACCTCGGACAGGGAGGAACAGATACGCAGTATTTT. Encoded protein: CASSHLGQGGTDTQYF.